The 2 T cell receptor beta chains reported below all come from one sample, sequenced in a study of cytomegalovirus exposure and HLA in healthy donors. Primers included in the PCR were 60 Vbeta and 13 Jbeta primers. The method was immunoSEQ multiplex PCR; TCRdb's version includes in-frame clones alone and lacks a portion of them. Here the sample spans some 130,000 clones, around 70% being singletons. The sample taken for sequencing was PBMCs. The source of these receptors is a man aged 30 to 39 in good health and CMV-seronegative.

This sequence joins TRBV2 and TRBJ2-6, with 11 bases that match TRBD1. Germline V gene lookup returns CDR1 SNHLY and CDR2 FYNNEI. The CDR3 loop spans 19 amino acids. Trimming cost V 4 bases and J 0 bases; bases outside gene matches: 8. This chain's CDR3 is CASSVRTGGGNSGANVLTF. CDR3 DNA: TGTGCCAGCAGTGTGAGGACAGGGGGCGGCAACTCTGGGGCCAACGTCCTGACTTTC.

V usage is TRBV10-2 and J usage is TRBJ2-7; TRBD2 aligns across 14 bases. The J segment lost 6 bases and the V segment lost 6 bases, leaving 7 bases of the junction unmatched. The V gene's germline CDR1 is WSHSY and CDR2 SAAADI. The CDR3 contains 15 residues. The CDR3 loop is CASRRLAGGPGEQYF. The CDR3 DNA follows: TGCGCCAGCAGGAGACTAGCGGGGGGGCCCGGCGAGCAGTACTTC.